This T cell receptor (beta chain) emerged from a study of blood T cell repertoires in COVID-19 (dated by TCRdb to 2018 to 2020). General notes on the study: Samples covering the acute and convalescent phases of COVID-19 were provided by collaborators in the United States, Italy and Spain. Samples were obtained from the ongoing ImmuneRACE study (first 160 participants) and from some 1,200 subjects provided by 6 global collaborators. Deeply sampled blood TCRbeta repertoires from subjects exposed to, actively infected with, or recovered from COVID-19 were included in the dataset. A de-identified subject ID, COVID-19 status, age in years and sex were almost always included in the sample metadata. Where available, HLA class I and class II types were taken from metadata supplied by the sample provider and were not determined by assay-based typing. The repertoires were released in a freely available public database meant as a resource for research on the immune response to SARS-CoV-2. The material from the prospective study consisted of cDNA or gDNA derived from T cells, B-cell-depleted T cells, or PBMCs. Findings and caveats that apply to the study as a whole: How much clinical and demographic metadata was included differed by source and by participant, and the metadata was provided uncurated.

Each collaborating institution followed its own protocols to collect whole blood in K2EDTA tubes. For TCRbeta analysis, collaborator samples were shipped as frozen whole blood, as isolated PBMCs, or as DNA extracted from either sample type. This clone has a handful of counts. This receptor's antigen is unknown. The input lacks base qualities; no much larger clone sits a single base away. The immunoSEQ Assay, a bias-controlled multiplex PCR, was used to amplify TCRbeta CDR3 regions from genomic DNA. The source study handled its data this way. The number of nucleated cells in each sample was estimated from the amplification of reference gene primers within the assay. To quantify the absolute abundance of each unique TCRbeta CDR3 rearrangement, sequence reads were collapsed and filtered. For each sample, productive Simpson clonality was calculated as the square root of Simpson's diversity index over productive rearrangements. TCRdb carries this immuneACCESS record with in-frame sequences only. Its versions omit some clonotypes, under half of them owing to an unresolved V gene in the studies checked, with the rest unexplained. V and J calls and clone size are copied from that table; D and trimming were computed from the DNA. The sample records over 250,000 clones, about three quarters of which are singletons. The top ten constitute about 3.5% of the sample.

The sample consisted of peripheral blood. This TCR derives from a woman over 75 with acute or convalescent COVID-19.

Here is the DNA: TGTGCCAGCAGCCCCCGAGGACAGGGGAACACTGAAGCTTTCTTT. Its amino acids are CASSPRGQGNTEAFF. Recombination connected TRBV11-2 to TRBJ1-1; 8 junctional bases match TRBD1. For CDR1 and CDR2, the germline V gene lists SGHAT and FQNNGV. V is pruned by 5 bases and J by 1 base, leaving 6 bases of the junction without a gene match. From cysteine to phenylalanine, the CDR3 is 15 amino acids long. Of all the DNA, just the CDR3 is kept, 45 bases in frame from base 1.